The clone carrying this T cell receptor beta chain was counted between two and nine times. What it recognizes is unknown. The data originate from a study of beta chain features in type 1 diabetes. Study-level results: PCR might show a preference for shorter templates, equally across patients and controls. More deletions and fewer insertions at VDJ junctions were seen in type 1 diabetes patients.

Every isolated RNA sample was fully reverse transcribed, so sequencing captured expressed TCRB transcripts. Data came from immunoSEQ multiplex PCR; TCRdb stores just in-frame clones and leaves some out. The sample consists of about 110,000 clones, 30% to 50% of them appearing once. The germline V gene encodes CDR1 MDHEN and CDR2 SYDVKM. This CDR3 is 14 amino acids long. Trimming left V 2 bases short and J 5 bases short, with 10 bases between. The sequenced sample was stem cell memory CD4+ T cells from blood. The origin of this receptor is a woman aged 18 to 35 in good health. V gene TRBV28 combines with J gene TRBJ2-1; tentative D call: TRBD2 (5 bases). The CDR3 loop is CASSLHTGNNEQFF. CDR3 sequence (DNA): TGTGCCAGCAGTTTACACACCGGGAACAATGAGCAGTTCTTC.